The T cell receptor beta chain described here comes from a study of T-cell reconstitution after alpha-beta-depleted transplantation in children (dated by TCRdb to 2016 to 2018). Background on the whole study: The study quantitatively tracked T-cell immune reconstitution after TCRalphabeta/CD19-depleted allogeneic hematopoietic cell transplantation in children using TCR repertoire profiling.

Libraries were constructed by PCR. The instrument was an Illumina HiSeq 2500. To normalize quantification of the TCRbeta repertoire, the TCR libraries were built with molecular barcoding that relied on unique molecular identifiers. The public reads were reanalyzed by TCRdb: fastp trimming at Q25, MiXCR alignment, in-frame beta chains only. Each record represents a unique CDR3 protein, reported with the most common genes and DNA among its rows. The sample table contains almost 400,000 distinct CDR3 sequences; only one count was recorded for around 20% of them. Of the sample, about 3.8% falls within the top ten clones. As concerns this clonotype: Its antigen specificity is not known. No base quality values were provided; no much bigger clone lies one nucleotide off.

The source material was PBMCs from the stem cell graft donor, sampled from the stem cell graft. The receptor was derived from a human donor who donated a stem cell graft to a child with acute myeloid leukemia.

Here is the DNA: TGTGCCAGCAGCTTAGGGGGGGCCAGCTCTGGGGCCAACGTCCTGACTTTC. Translation gives CASSLGGASSGANVLTF. This chain is built from TRBV11-2 and TRBJ2-6, with the D call perhaps TRBD1 or TRBD2, as 6 bases match in each case. In the germline V gene, CDR1 corresponds to SGHAT and CDR2 to FQNNGV. Including the terminal cysteine and phenylalanine, the CDR3 comprises 17 residues. Just the 51-base CDR3 DNA is kept, in frame starting at base 1. V is reduced by 1 base and J by 0 bases, leaving a spacing of 10 bases between them. Full variable domain (CDR3 extended with the reference TRBV11-2 and TRBJ2-6 proteins): EAGVAQSPRYKIIEKRQSVAFWCNPISGHATLYWYQQILGQGPKLLIQFQNNGVVDDSQLPKDRFSAERLKGVDSTLKIQPAKLEDSAVYLCASSLGGASSGANVLTFGAGSRLTVL.